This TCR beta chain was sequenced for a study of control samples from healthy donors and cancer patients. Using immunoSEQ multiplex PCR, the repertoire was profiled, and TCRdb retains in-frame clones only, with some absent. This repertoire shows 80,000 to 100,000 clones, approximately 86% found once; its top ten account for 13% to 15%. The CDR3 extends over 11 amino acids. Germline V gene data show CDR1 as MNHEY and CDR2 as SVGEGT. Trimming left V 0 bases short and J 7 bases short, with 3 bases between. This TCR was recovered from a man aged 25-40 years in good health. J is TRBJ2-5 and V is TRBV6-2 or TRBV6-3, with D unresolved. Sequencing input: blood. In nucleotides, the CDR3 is TGTGCCAGCAGTTACTCTTGGACCCAGTACTTC. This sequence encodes CASSYSWTQYF.